The table lists the clone carrying this T cell receptor (beta chain) with a few counts. The target antigen is unknown. The germline V gene encodes CDR1 MDHEN and CDR2 SYDVKM. V shed 5 bases and J 1 base; nucleotides not matched to a gene: 1. This CDR3 is 14 amino acids long. The record originates from a study of metastatic and nonmetastatic thyroid tumors. Study in general: Repertoire comparisons spanned blood and tumor or nodule tissue from malignant and benign thyroid patients.

None of the patients had undergone any treatment ahead of thyroid surgery. Study results and limitations: Benign nodules reportedly had significantly lower TCR beta diversity than malignant thyroid tumors in blood and tumor.

TCRdb recomputed clones from the PCR reads via MiXCR. The sample has around 15,000 clones, 24% seen once. The rearrangement joins TRBV28 to TRBJ2-7; TRBD2 aligns across 11 bases. The sample taken for sequencing was tumor tissue. This TCR came from a male donor with papillary thyroid cancer or a benign thyroid nodule (not recorded which). Some clones in this sample may be carry-over from other donors' samples. The CDR3: CASSPSGRSYEQYF. In DNA, the CDR3 is TGTGCCAGCAGTCCTAGCGGGAGGTCCTACGAGCAGTACTTC.